The clone carrying this TCR beta chain was counted between two and nine times. The target antigen is unknown. One end of the junction varies from germline; a read error may be responsible. Treatment here: approximately 9-day PBMC culture with coronavirus spike peptide pools or control peptides (ViraFEST assay). During the years 2011-2018, before the COVID-19 pandemic, the unexposed donor's CD4+ T cells were collected. Per well, about 2.2 million PBMCs were cultured in the presence of around 11 IU/ml IL-2 and 10 ug/ml peptide pools. The data stem from a study of vaccination and CD4 T cells after COVID-19. Sequenced with the Oncomine TCR Beta short-read assay was DNA taken from cultured CD4+ T cells. CD4+ T cells were cultured, and genomic DNA was extracted from them. TCRdb called the PCR reads again in MiXCR, with one record for every CDR3 protein. Of more than 5,000 distinct CDR3 sequences detected, approximately 36% appear once; the ten largest clones hold 26%.

Specimen: CD4+ T cells from blood, cultured in vitro. This clonotype was sampled from a human donor in good health.

The CDR3 sequence: CASSCPIGQTKEAFF. The DNA of the CDR3 is TGTGCTAGCAGCTGTCCCATAGGACAGACAAAAGAAGCTTTCTTT. The rearrangement links TRBV7-6 to TRBJ1-1; D is possibly TRBD1 (6 bases). The CDR3 has 15 amino acids. Germline V lookup: CDR1 SGHVS, CDR2 FNYEAQ.